The 26 T cell receptor beta chains in this list originate from one sample, sequenced in a study of T-cell memory formation after mild COVID-19. MiXCR, run by TCRdb on the 5' RACE reads, gives a single entry per CDR3 protein. The sample lists about 540,000 distinct CDR3 sequences, roughly 20% occurring once. Sequences were obtained from PBMCs or a T cell subset sorted from them (not recorded which). These receptors came from an adult woman who had mild COVID-19 (a few samples of this study predate the infection). Cell type and time point are not known.

The rearrangement uses TRBV6-6 and TRBJ2-6, with 7 bases lining up with TRBD2. The CDR3 has 19 amino acids. Germline V lookup: CDR1 MNHNY, CDR2 SVGAGI (reference sequence). Trimming removed 6 bases from V and 0 bases from J; junction bases left unmatched: 14. CDR3 nucleotide sequence: TGTGCCAGCAGACCAGCGAGGGCGGGAGACGTCTCTGGGGCCAACGTCCTGACTTTC. This codes for CASRPARAGDVSGANVLTF.

The chain combines TRBV12-3 or TRBV12-4 with TRBJ1-2; tentatively, D is TRBD1 (5 bases). This CDR3 is 13 amino acids long. With 7 bases removed from V and 7 bases from J, the gap between germline ends came to 16 bases. For the CDR3, the DNA is TGTGCCAGCACCCTTGGAGGGGTTGGTGGCTACACCTTC. It yields the protein CASTLGGVGGYTF.

This sequence joins TRBV20-1 and TRBJ1-2; D remains ambiguous. The CDR3 spans 12 residues. Germline loops: CDR1 DFQATT, CDR2 SNEGSKA (reference sequence). V was clipped by 6 bases and J by 7 bases, with 15 bases between them. The CDR3 region has the DNA TGCAGTGCGGAAGCTTCTTATTCTGGCTACACCTTC. The encoded protein is CSAEASYSGYTF.

This sequence joins TRBV12-3 or TRBV12-4 and TRBJ2-1; TRBD2 matches at 9 bases. Losses at the gene ends were 7 bases for V and 9 bases for J; bases not matched to a gene: 10. CDR3 length: 14 residues. The CDR3 nucleotides read TGTGCCAGCACCTCTCTACTAGCGGGTCCTGAGCAGTTCTTC. This encodes CASTSLLAGPEQFF.

This clonotype was recorded a few times. The V and J genes are TRBV12-3 or TRBV12-4 and TRBJ1-2, with 7 bases aligning to TRBD1. Germline trimming cut 4 bases from V and 7 bases from J; bases unmatched to any gene: 0. The CDR3 consists of 11 residues. The DNA for the CDR3 is TGTGCCAGCAGTTACAGGGGTGGCTACACCTTC. Protein product: CASSYRGGYTF.

This clonotype has just a few counts. This chain connects TRBV9 to TRBJ2-1, with D perhaps TRBD2 (6 bases). This CDR3 contains 15 residues. The V end was cut by 0 bases, the J end by 3 bases, with 10 bases between. Looked up from germline, CDR1 is SGDLS and CDR2 is YYNGEE. The CDR3 DNA follows: TGTGCCAGCAGCGTAGGTAATAGCGGCTACAATGAGCAGTTCTTC. It yields the protein CASSVGNSGYNEQFF.

This clonotype was picked up a small number of times. V usage is TRBV5-1 and J usage is TRBJ2-7, with 10 bases that match TRBD2. V lost 0 bases and J lost 1; bases outside the gene matches: 1. Germline V lookup: CDR1 SGHRS, CDR2 YFSETQ. The CDR3 is made up of 15 amino acids. CDR3 region: CASSLELAGSYEQYF. The CDR3 bases are TGCGCCAGCAGCTTGGAACTAGCGGGGTCCTACGAGCAGTACTTC.

The sample holds many counts of this clonotype. The chain employs TRBV6-2 or TRBV6-3 and TRBJ2-7; 9 nucleotides align to TRBD2. The CDR3 has 12 amino acids. Germline-derived CDR1 and CDR2 are MNHEY and SVGEGT. In DNA form, the CDR3 reads TGTGCTAGCGGGAGAAGCTCCTACGAGCAGTACTTC. Its translation is CASGRSSYEQYF.

The J gene is TRBJ1-1, the V gene TRBV5-6; D ambiguous. The germline V gene encodes CDR1 SGHDT and CDR2 YYEEEE. The V end was cut by 2 bases, the J end by 0 bases, with 17 bases between. The CDR3 is 17 residues long. CDR3 protein: CASSLSGRQFLNTEAFF. The CDR3, as DNA: TGTGCCAGCAGCTTATCAGGTCGGCAATTTTTGAACACTGAAGCTTTCTTT.

The chain employs TRBV20-1 and TRBJ2-1; D could derive from TRBD1 or TRBD2 (6 bases each). Deletions cut 0 bases from V and 4 bases from J, with 13 bases between. Germline CDR1 reads DFQATT; CDR2 reads SNEGSKA (reference sequence). The CDR3 covers 15 residues. The CDR3 loop is CSARDMGGVYNEQFF. CDR3 coding DNA: TGCAGTGCTAGAGATATGGGGGGCGTTTACAATGAGCAGTTCTTC.

In this sample, this clonotype turned up a few times. The chain uses TRBV28 and TRBJ2-7, with D unresolved. In germline, CDR1 is MDHEN, CDR2 SYDVKM. Trimming removed 3 bases from V and 0 bases from J, with 15 bases in between. This CDR3 has 16 amino acids. The CDR3 DNA reads as TGTGCCAGCAGTTTTCGTCTGGATCACCTCTCCTACGAGCAGTACTTC. Protein product: CASSFRLDHLSYEQYF.

The chain links TRBV29-1 to TRBJ1-4, with D hard to call. CDR1 is SQVTM and CDR2 is ANQGSEA in the germline V gene. V was cut by 8 bases and J by 2 bases, with 15 bases left in between. The CDR3 is made up of 14 amino acids. This chain's CDR3 is CSISQTYTNEKLFF. The DNA for the CDR3 is TGCAGCATAAGCCAGACATATACTAATGAAAAACTGTTTTTT. Complete variable domain (other parts from reference TRBV29-1 and TRBJ1-4): SAVISQKPSRDICQRGTSLTIQCQVDSQVTMMFWYRQQPGQSLTLIATANQGSEATYESGFVIDKFPISRPNLTFSTLTVSNMSPEDSSIYLCSISQTYTNEKLFFGSGTQLSVL.

This clonotype came up a few times. This sequence joins TRBV7-9 and TRBJ2-2; TRBD2 aligns across 7 bases. Trimming cost V 5 bases and J 4 bases; bases outside gene matches: 10. Germline CDR1 SEHNR, CDR2 FQNEAQ (reference sequence). The CDR3 totals 16 residues. The CDR3 DNA reads as TGTGCCAGCAGCCTAGGGACCGGCGGGGGCACCGGGGAGCTGTTTTTT. Translating gives CASSLGTGGGTGELFF.

The J gene is TRBJ2-3, the V gene TRBV7-9; 9 nucleotides align to TRBD2. V trimming: 5 bases; J trimming: 2 bases; junction bases outside the gene matches: 8. The CDR3 totals 16 residues. CDR1 and CDR2 (germline): SEHNR, FQNEAQ (reference sequence). The CDR3 region has the DNA TGTGCCAGCAGCCAAAAGCGGGAGGCTTTCACAGATACGCAGTATTTT. Its translation: CASSQKREAFTDTQYF.

The chain joins TRBV4-1 to TRBJ2-1; 10 nucleotides line up with TRBD2. This CDR3 has 16 amino acids. J was trimmed by 10 bases and V by 0 bases; bases with no gene match: 9. The germline gives CDR1 MGHRA, CDR2 YSYEKL. CDR3 nucleotide sequence: TGCGCCAGCAGCCAAGATGGCCTAGCGGGAGATGTGGAGCAGTTCTTC. It codes for CASSQDGLAGDVEQFF.

V usage is TRBV10-3 and J usage is TRBJ2-1; D might be TRBD1 (6 bases). The CDR3 is 16 residues long. V was clipped by 6 bases and J by 8 bases, with 23 bases between them. In germline, CDR1 is ENHRY, CDR2 SYGVKD. The CDR3 DNA follows: TGTGCCATCAGCAGGGGTGGGGGTAGTAGTTTGGATGAGCAGTTCTTC. It specifies CAISRGGGSSLDEQFF.

This chain links TRBV12-3 or TRBV12-4 with TRBJ1-1; 8 bases are a match to TRBD1. V was pared by 4 bases and J by 6 bases, with 4 bases of the junction left unmatched. The CDR3 covers 13 residues. The CDR3: CASSSPGGPEAFF. CDR3 sequence (DNA): TGTGCCAGCAGTTCACCAGGGGGCCCTGAAGCTTTCTTT.

This clonotype appeared a few times. The V gene is TRBV7-8, the J gene TRBJ1-2; no firm D call. V lost 3 bases, J lost 7 bases, and 15 bases lay in between. The CDR3 loop spans 14 amino acids. Germline V gene lookup returns CDR1 SGHVS and CDR2 FQNEAQ. CDR3 amino acids: CASSFAGQRAGYTF. The CDR3 bases are TGTGCCAGCAGCTTCGCCGGCCAGCGCGCTGGCTACACCTTC.

This rearrangement joins TRBV3-1 to TRBJ2-7; 7 nucleotides align to TRBD2. This CDR3 spans 15 amino acids. Germline V gene sequence: CDR1 LGHDT, CDR2 YNNKEL (reference sequence). V trimming: 0 bases; J trimming: 6 bases; junction bases outside the gene matches: 8. DNA for the CDR3: TGTGCCAGCAGCCAAGACTCTGGCGGGGGATTCGAGCAGTACTTC. Its translation: CASSQDSGGGFEQYF.

This clonotype was seen a handful of times. DNA for the CDR3: TGTGCCAGCAGTGAAAGGGGAGGTCAGCCCCAGCATTTT. This gives the protein CASSERGGQPQHF. The gene calls are TRBV6-1 and TRBJ1-5, with D possibly matching TRBD1 (5 bases). The V gene's germline CDR1 is MNHNS and CDR2 SASEGT. The CDR3 spans 13 residues. The V end was cut by 2 bases, the J end by 6 bases, with 8 bases between.

The rearrangement joins TRBV4-3 to TRBJ2-5, with 7 positions matching TRBD2. Germline loops: CDR1 LGHNA, CDR2 YSLEER. The CDR3 is 14 residues long. V lost 4 bases, J lost 5 bases, and 7 bases stayed unmatched. CDR3 in amino acids: CASSPGLTAETQYF. The CDR3 coding sequence is TGCGCCAGCAGCCCGGGACTAACGGCGGAGACCCAGTACTTC.

The chain has TRBV7-9 and TRBJ2-1, with a weak D call TRBD1 (5 bases). CDR1 is SEHNR and CDR2 is FQNEAQ in the germline V gene (reference sequence). The CDR3 totals 12 residues. V gave up 7 bases and J gave up 14 bases, with 18 bases separating them. The CDR3 coding sequence is TGTGCCAGCACTCGATCCGGACAAGGGGAGTTCTTC. Translation gives CASTRSGQGEFF.

This clonotype was recorded at least ten times. This rearrangement joins TRBV7-3 to TRBJ2-7, with 10 bases matching TRBD2. This CDR3 is 15 amino acids long. The germline gives CDR1 SGHTA, CDR2 FQGTGA. V was pared by 4 bases and J by 1 base, with 4 bases of the junction left unmatched. The CDR3: CASSSRTSGSYEQYF. CDR3 nucleotide sequence: TGTGCCAGCAGCTCTCGGACTAGCGGATCCTACGAGCAGTACTTC. The full variable domain, completed using reference TRBV7-3 and TRBJ2-7, is GAGVSQTPSNKVTEKGKYVELRCDPISGHTALYWYRQSLGQGPEFLIYFQGTGAADDSGLPNDRFFAVRPEGSVSTLKIQRTERGDSAVYLCASSSRTSGSYEQYFGPGTRLTVT.

The chain is built from TRBV12-3 or TRBV12-4 and TRBJ2-3, with 12 bases aligning to TRBD2. V lost 6 bases and J lost 6; bases outside the gene matches: 16. The CDR3 sequence is 18 residues long. The DNA of the CDR3 is TGTGCCAGCAGCCGAGGCCCGCAGACTAGCGGGAGATCCGATACGCAGTATTTT. This encodes CASSRGPQTSGRSDTQYF.

This clonotype has only a few counts. The J gene is TRBJ2-5, the V gene TRBV25-1, with D possibly being TRBD1 (5 bases). V dropped 5 bases and J dropped 1 base, with 11 bases sitting between them. The CDR3 contains 14 residues. Germline V gives CDR1 MGHDK, CDR2 SYGVNS. CDR3 bases: TGTGCCAGCAGTTGGACAAGAAGCCAAGAGACCCAGTACTTC. Its protein product is CASSWTRSQETQYF.

The chain recombines TRBV7-6 with TRBJ2-2; 12 positions agree with TRBD1. Germline CDR1 SGHVS, CDR2 FNYEAQ. The V segment lost 5 bases and the J segment 6 bases; nucleotides outside the gene matches: 7. The length of the CDR3 is 16 residues. CDR3 DNA: TGTGCCAGCAGCGCTTTCCGGGACAGGGGGCCCGGGGAGCTGTTTTTT. This encodes CASSAFRDRGPGELFF.